This T cell receptor (beta chain) is from a study of cytomegalovirus exposure and HLA in healthy donors. Study-wide results and limits: The study designated some 180 TCR beta chains cytomegalovirus-associated. The finding came from a later analysis; first-cohort TCR clusters tended to co-occur in the 120 or so validation repertoires.

Trimming pared 3 bases from V and 3 bases from J, leaving 12 bases between. Germline V gene data show CDR1 as SQVTM and CDR2 as ANQGSEA. CDR3 length: 14 amino acids. A note on this clone: The antigen is not known.

Repertoires were generated with immunoSEQ multiplex PCR, while TCRdb's copy carries only in-frame clones and drops some. The data show 52,000 or so clones, 80% to 90% seen once. The clonotype comes from a woman aged 18-29 years in good health and CMV-seronegative. The chain recombines TRBV29-1 with TRBJ2-1, with D tentatively TRBD1 (5 bases). What was sequenced was PBMCs. The CDR3 DNA follows: TGCAGCGTTGACTCAGGGATGAGCTACAATGAGCAGTTCTTC. As protein: CSVDSGMSYNEQFF.